This record concerns one T cell receptor beta chain sequence. Antigen: not known. This specimen belongs to a study of a mutant IDH1 vaccine in newly diagnosed glioma. Sequencing was performed with immunoSEQ multiplex PCR; in TCRdb, only in-frame clones are kept and a portion is missing. The data show some 80,000 clones, 75% to 90% seen once. V shed 5 bases and J shed 0 bases, with 16 bases lying between them. The germline V gene encodes CDR1 SEHNR and CDR2 FQNEAQ (reference sequence). This CDR3 contains 16 residues. Stated time point: week 23, last vaccination. Doses consisted of 300 ug of mutant IDH1 20-mer peptide each, paired with topical imiquimod. The astrocytomas were IDH1-mutant, ATRX-negative, and WHO grade 3 or 4.

The TCR sequence derives from a woman aged 45-65 years with glioma. J is TRBJ1-2 and V is TRBV7-9, with no clear D. Sequenced material: PBMCs, taken from a glioma patient whose treatment included an IDH1 peptide vaccine. In DNA, the CDR3 is TGTGCCAGCAGCGGGCCCTTTAAAGGTTCTAACTATGGCTACACCTTC. Amino acid sequence: CASSGPFKGSNYGYTF.